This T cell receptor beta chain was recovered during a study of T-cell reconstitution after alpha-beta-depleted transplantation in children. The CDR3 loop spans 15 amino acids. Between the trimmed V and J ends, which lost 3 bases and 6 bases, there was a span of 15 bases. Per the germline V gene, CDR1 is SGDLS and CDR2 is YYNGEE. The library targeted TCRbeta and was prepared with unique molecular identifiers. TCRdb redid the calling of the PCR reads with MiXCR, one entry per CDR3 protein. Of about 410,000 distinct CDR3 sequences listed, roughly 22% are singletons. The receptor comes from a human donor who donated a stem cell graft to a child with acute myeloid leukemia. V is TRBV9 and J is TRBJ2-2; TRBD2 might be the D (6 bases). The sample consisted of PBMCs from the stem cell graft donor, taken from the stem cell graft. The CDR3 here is CASSAYPRLAGELFF. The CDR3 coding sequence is TGTGCCAGCAGCGCTTACCCACGACTAGCCGGGGAGCTGTTTTTT.